The 27 T cell receptor beta chains listed next were all sequenced from one sample in a study of T cells in Graves' hyperthyroidism and ophthalmopathy (dated 2019 in TCRdb). The protocol used for the library was multiplex PCR. The sequencing machine was an Illumina HiSeq 2000. TCR beta CDR3 regions were amplified from RNA transcripts. A first-round RT-PCR of the TCR CDR3 used the HTBI primer set with the Qiagen OneStep RT-PCR kit. TCRdb redid the processing of the public reads, applying fastp at Q25 and MiXCR, and retained in-frame beta chains. Duplicate CDR3 protein sequences are folded into a single record with the most common DNA and genes. The sample includes hundreds of thousands of distinct CDR3 sequences, with around 15% observed a single time. 13% of the sample rests with the top ten. Sequenced input: blood. The receptors here all came from a man between 18 and 35 years old with Graves' ophthalmopathy.

V gene TRBV15 combines with J gene TRBJ1-2; D unresolved. The CDR3 loop spans 13 amino acids. Trimming removed 0 bases from V and 4 bases from J, with 6 bases in between. Germline CDR1 is LNHNV and CDR2 is YYDKDF (reference sequence). The CDR3 region is CATSRDMAYGYTF. The CDR3 region has the DNA TGTGCCACCAGCAGAGACATGGCCTATGGCTACACCTTC.

This clonotype was recorded at least ten times. The V and J genes are TRBV11-3 and TRBJ2-5; D not resolved. The CDR3 spans 14 residues. The V end lost 4 bases, the J end lost 5 bases, and 14 bases lay between the germline ends. From germline, CDR1 is SGHNT and CDR2 YENEEA. The CDR3 region has the DNA TGTGCCAGCAGCTCTCGGACGGACCGGGAGACCCAGTACTTC. As protein: CASSSRTDRETQYF.

This clonotype was seen a handful of times. The rearrangement uses TRBV6-1 and TRBJ2-7; a possible D gene is TRBD2 (5 bases). V was trimmed by 10 bases and J by 0 bases, leaving 16 bases between them. The germline CDR1 and CDR2 sequences are MNHNS and SASEGT. The CDR3 sequence is 14 residues long. The CDR3 here is CATHRTWGSYEQYF. Written as DNA, the CDR3 is TGTGCCACCCATCGGACTTGGGGCTCCTACGAGCAGTACTTC.

This clonotype was recorded at least ten times. The gene calls are TRBV9 and TRBJ1-1; 7 positions agree with TRBD1. The CDR3 spans 14 residues. The V gene end was trimmed by 5 bases and the J gene end by 10 bases; junction bases not matched to a gene: 14. Germline-derived CDR1 and CDR2 are SGDLS and YYNGEE. For the CDR3, the DNA is TGTGCCAGCAGGGGCGGGACAGTCAACCTCCGAGCTTTCTTT. Encoded protein: CASRGGTVNLRAFF. The entire variable domain, with the rest obtained from reference TRBV9 and TRBJ1-1, is as follows: DSGVTQTPKHLITATGQRVTLRCSPRSGDLSVYWYQQSLDQGLQFLIQYYNGEERAKGNILERFSAQQFPDLHSELNLSSLELGDSALYFCASRGGTVNLRAFFGQGTRLTVV.

The genes are TRBV4-1 and TRBJ2-1; 7 bases fit TRBD2. The J segment lost 0 bases and the V segment lost 4 bases, leaving 6 bases of the junction unmatched. The CDR3 is 16 amino acids. The germline CDR1 and CDR2 sequences are MGHRA and YSYEKL. The CDR3 nucleotides are TGCGCCAGCAGCCCAAGCGGGGCTAGCTCCTACAATGAGCAGTTCTTC. It codes for CASSPSGASSYNEQFF.

This clonotype was observed at least ten times. V usage is TRBV27 and J usage is TRBJ2-1, with TRBD2 as a possible D gene (6 bases). Trimming pared 5 bases from V and 2 bases from J, leaving 10 bases between. The germline gives CDR1 MNHEY, CDR2 SMNVEV (reference sequence). The length of the CDR3 is 14 residues. CDR3 amino acids: CASSQDYTYNEQFF. The CDR3 bases are TGTGCCAGCAGTCAGGACTACACCTACAATGAGCAGTTCTTC.

This clonotype has a count of ten or more. The chain joins TRBV20-1 to TRBJ2-3, with a weak D call TRBD1 (5 bases). V was trimmed by 1 base and J by 6 bases, leaving 11 bases between them. The germline V gene encodes CDR1 DFQATT and CDR2 SNEGSKA (reference sequence). The CDR3 extends over 13 amino acids. The CDR3 coding sequence is TGCAGTGCTAGAGCTGGGGCCTGGGATACGCAGTATTTT. Translation: CSARAGAWDTQYF.

This clonotype was seen repeatedly, ten times or more. The rearrangement uses TRBV6-2 or TRBV6-3 and TRBJ1-1; tentatively, D is TRBD1 (6 bases). Germline CDR1 MNHEY, CDR2 SVGEGT. The CDR3 has 13 amino acids. Deletions cut 6 bases from V and 7 bases from J, with 15 bases between. The DNA of the CDR3 is TGTGCCAGCAGCCCTTCCGGACAGTTTGAAGCTTTCTTT. Translating it yields CASSPSGQFEAFF.

This chain uses TRBV14 with TRBJ2-3, with TRBD2 matching 10 bases. Looked up from germline, CDR1 is SGHDN and CDR2 is FVKESK. The ends lost 4 bases at V and 4 bases at J; junction bases unmatched: 5. The CDR3 has 15 residues. CDR3 in DNA: TGTGCCAGCAGCCTTAGCGGGGGGCTGGCAGATACGCAGTATTTT. Translated, it gives CASSLSGGLADTQYF.

This clonotype was seen at least ten times. The rearrangement uses TRBV20-1 and TRBJ2-1, with D uncertain. The CDR3 is made up of 15 amino acids. V dropped 2 bases and J dropped 0 bases, with 11 bases sitting between them. Per the germline V gene, CDR1 is DFQATT and CDR2 is SNEGSKA (reference sequence). In DNA form, the CDR3 reads TGCAGTGCTAGAATGGCGTCGAACTCCTACAATGAGCAGTTCTTC. It encodes CSARMASNSYNEQFF.

This clonotype was seen repeatedly, ten times or more. This rearrangement joins TRBV3-1 to TRBJ2-7, with D possibly being TRBD2 (6 bases). CDR1 is LGHDT, CDR2 YNNKEL, per germline (reference sequence). Trimming shortened V by 5 bases and J by 4 bases, and 18 bases separated the two germline ends. The CDR3 totals 15 residues. The CDR3 protein is CASSEEVGGVYEQYF. In nucleotides, the CDR3 is TGTGCCAGCAGCGAGGAAGTCGGGGGAGTTTACGAGCAGTACTTC.

J is TRBJ2-1 and V is TRBV11-2, with D perhaps TRBD2 (5 bases). The germline V gene encodes CDR1 SGHAT and CDR2 FQNNGV. The V and J ends lost 5 bases and 6 bases respectively, with 14 bases between them. CDR3 size: 14 residues. CDR3 bases: TGTGCCAGCAGCCACTCGGACTCAGCCAATGAGCAGTTCTTC. The encoded protein is CASSHSDSANEQFF.

The genes are TRBV6-9 and TRBJ2-5, with 10 bases identical to TRBD1. The CDR3 is made up of 15 amino acids. Looked up from germline, CDR1 is MNHGY and CDR2 is SVAAGI. J gave up 5 bases and V 4 bases, and 7 bases lay outside the gene matches. In DNA, the CDR3 is TGTGCCAGCAGTTCCCCGGGACAGGGGAGGGAGACCCAGTACTTC. It specifies CASSSPGQGRETQYF.

This clonotype was seen many times. The chain links TRBV7-8 to TRBJ2-3; TRBD2 matches 14 bases. Germline V CDR1 and CDR2: SGHVS, FQNEAQ. V dropped 3 bases and J dropped 3; count of bases not matched to a gene: 11. This CDR3 is built from 19 residues. CDR3 residues: CASSFPGTSGRYGTDTQYF. DNA for the CDR3: TGTGCCAGCAGCTTTCCCGGGACTAGCGGGAGATATGGGACAGATACGCAGTATTTT.

This clonotype has just a few counts. This chain uses TRBV19 with TRBJ2-1; D is unclear. V lost 0 bases to trimming and J lost 0 bases, with 12 bases between them. This CDR3 is 17 amino acids long. The germline CDR1 and CDR2 sequences are LNHDA and SQIVND (reference sequence). The CDR3 nucleotides read TGTGCCAGTAGTATAGACCGGCAGGCTGGCTCCTACAATGAGCAGTTCTTC. Its protein is CASSIDRQAGSYNEQFF.

This clonotype was seen ten or more times. The chain uses TRBV6-1 and TRBJ1-2; D perhaps matches TRBD1 (5 bases). CDR3 length equals 13 residues. Germline CDR1 and CDR2: MNHNS and SASEGT. V was pared by 5 bases and J by 4 bases, with 11 bases between. The CDR3 region has the DNA TGTGCCAGCAGTTTGACAGCGACCTATGGCTACACCTTC. This encodes CASSLTATYGYTF.

In this sample, this clonotype turned up many times. The chain couples TRBV6-1 to TRBJ2-7, with D unresolved. The ends were cut back, 5 bases at V and 3 bases at J, with 17 bases in the middle. This CDR3 is built from 15 residues. CDR1 and CDR2 (germline): MNHNS, SASEGT. In DNA, the CDR3 is TGTGCCAGCAGTTATAGGTCATTCGTTGTCTACGAGCAGTACTTC. Amino acids: CASSYRSFVVYEQYF.

This chain links TRBV7-6 with TRBJ2-7; D possibly matches TRBD1 or TRBD2 (6 bases each). V was cut by 5 bases and J by 6 bases, with 20 bases left in between. The CDR3 totals 15 residues. CDR1 SGHVS and CDR2 FNYEAQ come from the germline V gene. The CDR3 sequence is CASSLQTGGAGEQYF. The DNA of the CDR3 is TGTGCCAGCAGCCTACAGACAGGCGGGGCAGGCGAGCAGTACTTC.

The sample holds many counts of this clonotype. This sequence joins TRBV2 and TRBJ1-1; no clear D gene. The CDR3 consists of 11 residues. The germline gives CDR1 SNHLY, CDR2 FYNNEI. The ends were cut back, 8 bases at V and 1 base at J, with 5 bases in the middle. CDR3 residues: CASQENTEAFF. The CDR3 DNA reads TGTGCCAGCCAGGAGAACACTGAAGCTTTCTTT.

The chain has TRBV6-6 and TRBJ2-1; D tentatively fits TRBD1 or TRBD2 (7 bases each). This CDR3 spans 16 amino acids. Germline assignment: CDR1 MNHNY and CDR2 SVGAGI (reference sequence). Trimming took 0 bases from V and 7 from J, leaving 16 bases between them. The chain's CDR3 is CASSYSGTVGGNEQFF. The CDR3 region has the DNA TGTGCCAGCAGTTACTCGGGGACAGTGGGAGGGAATGAGCAGTTCTTC.

A remark on this clonotype: A much larger clone lies a single base off, so this may be a read error. This chain uses TRBV4-1 with TRBJ1-4; tentative D call: TRBD1 (6 bases). Per germline, CDR1 MGHRA and CDR2 YSYEKL. The V end lost 3 bases, the J end lost 5 bases, and 7 bases lay between the germline ends. CDR3 size: 13 residues. CDR3 DNA: TGCGCCAGCAGCCACAGGGGCAATGAAAAACTGTTTTTT. It is translated as CASSHRGNEKLFF.

This clonotype was found once. The V call is TRBV28, the J call TRBJ2-7, with TRBD2 identical over 11 bases. The CDR3 is 16 residues long. Per germline, CDR1 MDHEN and CDR2 SYDVKM. After removal of 5 bases from V and 1 base from J, the junction contained 7 bases not matched to a gene. CDR3 DNA: TGTGCCAGCAGTACAGCCGGGACTAGCGGTTCCTACGAGCAGTACTTC. This encodes CASSTAGTSGSYEQYF.

This clonotype was observed at least ten times. The rearrangement uses TRBV5-6 and TRBJ1-3; no definite D call. CDR1 is SGHDT and CDR2 is YYEEEE in the germline V gene. This CDR3 has 13 residues. V was shortened by 0 bases and J by 4 bases, with 5 bases between the two germline ends. The CDR3 region is CASSLGPGNTIYF. The CDR3 bases are TGTGCCAGCAGCTTGGGTCCCGGAAACACCATATATTTT.

This chain joins TRBV29-1 and TRBJ2-6; D is unclear. The CDR3 has 13 residues. Trimming stripped 4 bases from V and 1 base from J, with 5 bases between. Germline CDR1 reads SQVTM; CDR2 reads ANQGSEA. The CDR3 bases are TGCAGCGTTGGTCAGTCTGGGGCCAACGTCCTGACTTTC. Its translation is CSVGQSGANVLTF.

The chain combines TRBV29-1 with TRBJ2-7; TRBD2 agrees at 13 bases. Unmatched junction bases numbered 7, after V lost 6 bases and J lost 5 bases. This CDR3 has 14 residues. The germline gives CDR1 SQVTM, CDR2 ANQGSEA. CDR3 sequence (DNA): TGCAGCGTGCGCACTAGCGGGAGGGCCCACGAGCAGTACTTC. Translation: CSVRTSGRAHEQYF.

The chain combines TRBV3-1 with TRBJ2-1, with TRBD2 matching over 7 bases. The J segment lost 7 bases and the V segment lost 0 bases, leaving 6 bases of the junction unmatched. Per the germline V gene, CDR1 is LGHDT and CDR2 is YNNKEL (reference sequence). This CDR3 is 15 amino acids long. The CDR3 DNA reads TGTGCCAGCAGCCAAGATGTGGGAGGGCTTAATGAGCAGTTCTTC. As protein: CASSQDVGGLNEQFF.

Many counts were recorded for this clonotype. V gene TRBV5-1 combines with J gene TRBJ2-7; D perhaps matches TRBD1 (5 bases). Deletions cut 5 bases from V and 2 bases from J, with 11 bases between. Germline lookup yields CDR1 SGHRS and CDR2 YFSETQ. The CDR3 consists of 13 residues. This chain's CDR3 is CASRLGDPYEQYF. The CDR3, as DNA: TGCGCCAGCAGGCTAGGGGATCCCTACGAGCAGTACTTC.